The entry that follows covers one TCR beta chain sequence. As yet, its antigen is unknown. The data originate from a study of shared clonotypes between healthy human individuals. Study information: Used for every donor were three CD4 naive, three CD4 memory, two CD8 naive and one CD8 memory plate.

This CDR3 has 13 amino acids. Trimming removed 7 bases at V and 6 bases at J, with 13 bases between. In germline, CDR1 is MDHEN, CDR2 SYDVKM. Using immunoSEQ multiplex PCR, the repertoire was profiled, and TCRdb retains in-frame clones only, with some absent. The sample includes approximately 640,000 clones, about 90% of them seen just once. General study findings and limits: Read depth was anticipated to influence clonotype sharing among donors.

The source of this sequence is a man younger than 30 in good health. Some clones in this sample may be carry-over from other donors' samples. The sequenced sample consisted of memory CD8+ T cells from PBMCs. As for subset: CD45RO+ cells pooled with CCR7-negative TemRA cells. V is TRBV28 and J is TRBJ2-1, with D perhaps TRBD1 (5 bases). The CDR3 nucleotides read TGTGCCAGCAAAAATACAGGAAGCAATGAGCAGTTCTTC. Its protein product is CASKNTGSNEQFF.